The rows below give T cell receptor beta chains drawn from one sample of a study of cytomegalovirus exposure and HLA in healthy donors. Measured with immunoSEQ multiplex PCR; TCRdb has only the in-frame clones, and not every one. Here the sample spans roughly 150,000 clones, 70% to 90% being singletons. Sequenced sample: PBMCs. All receptors come from a man younger than 35 in good health and CMV-seronegative. Each CDR3 is given with its conserved first and last residue. D genes are given only for firm matches. The size field is filled for only some rows; it gives once, few, many or a size class.

d_gene | j_gene | v_gene | abundance | CDR3aa | CDR3nt
. | TRBJ2-3 | TRBV21-1 | once | CASSKAWWTDTDTQYF | TGTGCCAGCAGCAAAGCTTGGTGGACTGACACAGATACGCAGTATTTT
. | TRBJ1-3 | TRBV5-6 | . | CASSQNSNTIYF | TGTGCCAGCAGCCAAAATAGTAACACCATATATTTT
TRBD2 | TRBJ2-1 | TRBV2 | . | CASSGTSGSNNEQFF | TGTGCCAGCAGTGGAACTAGCGGGAGCAACAATGAGCAGTTCTTC
. | TRBJ2-2 | TRBV11-2 | . | CASPPRGSWNTGELFF | TGTGCCAGCCCCCCCAGGGGCTCCTGGAACACCGGGGAGCTGTTTTTT
. | TRBJ2-5 | TRBV9 | . | CASSVDDRFGQGETQYF | TGTGCCAGCAGCGTGGATGACAGATTCGGGCAGGGAGAGACCCAGTACTTC
. | TRBJ1-6 | TRBV27 | few | CASSLLGGDPPLHF | TGTGCCAGCAGTCTCCTGGGAGGGGACCCACCCCTCCACTTT
. | TRBJ1-6 | TRBV7-2 | . | CASSTRPRADSPLHF | TGTGCCAGCAGCACAAGGCCCAGGGCGGATTCACCCCTCCACTTT
TRBD1 | TRBJ1-1 | TRBV19 | few | CASSITGGNTEAFF | TGTGCCAGTAGTATAACAGGGGGGAACACTGAAGCTTTCTTT
TRBD2 | TRBJ2-1 | TRBV7-8 | . | CASSVERGGLREQFF | TGTGCCAGCAGCGTGGAGCGGGGGGGCCTGAGGGAGCAGTTCTTC
. | TRBJ1-5 | TRBV27 | . | CASRQGGNQPQHF | TGTGCCAGCAGACAAGGGGGCAATCAGCCCCAGCATTTT
. | TRBJ2-7 | TRBV29-1 | . | CSVEDTQPYEQYF | TGCAGCGTGGAAGATACTCAACCCTACGAGCAGTACTTC
. | TRBJ1-2 | TRBV27 | . | CASSYKGIGGYTF | TGTGCCAGCAGTTACAAGGGGATCGGTGGCTACACCTTC
. | TRBJ1-1 | TRBV7-2 | . | CASSPRTEGKAFF | TGTGCCAGCAGCCCTCGGACAGAAGGAAAAGCTTTCTTT
TRBD2 | TRBJ2-7 | TRBV4-1 | . | CASSQGRLAGAYEQYF | TGCGCCAGCAGCCAAGGGAGACTAGCGGGAGCCTACGAGCAGTACTTC
. | TRBJ1-5 | TRBV19 | . | CASTNLNQPQHF | TGTGCCAGTACTAACCTCAATCAGCCCCAGCATTTT
TRBD1 | TRBJ1-5 | TRBV19 | . | CASGQVDQPQHF | TGTGCCAGCGGACAGGTTGATCAGCCCCAGCATTTT
. | TRBJ2-6 | TRBV18 | once | CASSPSGGGSGANVLTF | TGTGCCAGCTCACCATCAGGGGGAGGCTCTGGGGCCAACGTCCTGACTTTC
TRBD1 | TRBJ1-5 | TRBV27 | . | CASSKGQAFPSNQPQHF | TGTGCCAGCAGTAAGGGACAGGCTTTTCCTAGCAATCAGCCCCAGCATTTT
. | TRBJ1-5 | TRBV7-8 | . | CASSPYSNQPQHF | TGTGCCAGCAGCCCTTATAGCAATCAGCCCCAGCATTTT
. | TRBJ1-4 | TRBV6-6 | . | CASSFRGGYEKLFF | TGTGCCAGCAGCTTTCGGGGGGGTTATGAAAAACTGTTTTTT
. | TRBJ2-5 | TRBV29-1 | . | CSVGNLLQQETQYF | TGCAGCGTTGGTAACCTTTTACAACAAGAGACCCAGTACTTC
TRBD1 | TRBJ1-6 | TRBV7-9 | . | CASSLSGTGVNSPLHF | TGTGCCAGCAGCTTATCGGGGACAGGGGTTAATTCACCCCTCCACTTT